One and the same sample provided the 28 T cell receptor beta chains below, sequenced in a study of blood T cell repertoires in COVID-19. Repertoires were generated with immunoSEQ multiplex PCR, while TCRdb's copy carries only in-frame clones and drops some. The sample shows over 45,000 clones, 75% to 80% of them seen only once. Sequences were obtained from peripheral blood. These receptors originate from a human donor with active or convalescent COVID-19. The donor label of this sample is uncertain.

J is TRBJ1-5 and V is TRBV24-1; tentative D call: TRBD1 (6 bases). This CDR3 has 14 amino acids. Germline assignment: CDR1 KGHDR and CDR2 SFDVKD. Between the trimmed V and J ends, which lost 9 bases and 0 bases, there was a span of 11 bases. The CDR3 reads CATQRQDSNQPQHF. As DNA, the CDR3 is TGTGCCACCCAAAGACAGGATAGCAATCAGCCCCAGCATTTT.

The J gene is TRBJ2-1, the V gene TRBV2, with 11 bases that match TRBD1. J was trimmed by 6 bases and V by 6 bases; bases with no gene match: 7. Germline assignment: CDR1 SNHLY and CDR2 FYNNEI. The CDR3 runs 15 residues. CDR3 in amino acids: CASSYGQGAGNEQFF. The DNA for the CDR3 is TGTGCCAGCAGCTACGGACAGGGGGCAGGCAATGAGCAGTTCTTC.

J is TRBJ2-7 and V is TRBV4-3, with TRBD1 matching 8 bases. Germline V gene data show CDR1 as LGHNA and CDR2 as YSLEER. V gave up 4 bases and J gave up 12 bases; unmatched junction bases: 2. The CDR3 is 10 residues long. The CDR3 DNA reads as TGCGCCAGCAGCCGGGACAGGCCGTACTTC. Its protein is CASSRDRPYF.

The CDR3 spells CASSVFPATGETQYF. In DNA, the CDR3 is TGTGCCAGCAGCGTATTCCCCGCGACTGGAGAGACCCAGTACTTC. The rearrangement uses TRBV9 and TRBJ2-5; D gene ambiguous. V was shortened by 1 base and J by 4 bases, with 14 bases between the two germline ends. Germline CDR1 is SGDLS and CDR2 is YYNGEE. The CDR3 loop spans 15 amino acids.

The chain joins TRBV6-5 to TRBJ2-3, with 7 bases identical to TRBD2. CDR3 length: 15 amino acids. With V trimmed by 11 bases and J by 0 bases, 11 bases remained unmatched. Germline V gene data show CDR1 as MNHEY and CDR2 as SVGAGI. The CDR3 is CALTRLASSTDTQYF. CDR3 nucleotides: TGTGCCTTAACCAGACTAGCATCTAGCACAGATACGCAGTATTTT.

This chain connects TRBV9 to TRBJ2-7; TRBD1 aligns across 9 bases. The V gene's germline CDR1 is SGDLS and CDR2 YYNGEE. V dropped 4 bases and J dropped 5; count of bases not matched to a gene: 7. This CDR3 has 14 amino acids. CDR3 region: CASSSGDRVHEQYF. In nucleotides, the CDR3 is TGTGCCAGCAGCTCCGGGGACAGGGTTCACGAGCAGTACTTC.

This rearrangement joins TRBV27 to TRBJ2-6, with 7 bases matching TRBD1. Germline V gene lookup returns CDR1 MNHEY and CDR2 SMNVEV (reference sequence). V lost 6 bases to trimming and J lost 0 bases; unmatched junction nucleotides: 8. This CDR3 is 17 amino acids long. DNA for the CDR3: TGTGCCAGCAGCCAAGGGACAGCTTACTCTGGGGCCAACGTCCTGACTTTC. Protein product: CASSQGTAYSGANVLTF. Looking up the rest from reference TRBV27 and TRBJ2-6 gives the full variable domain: EAQVTQNPRYLITVTGKKLTVTCSQNMNHEYMSWYRQDPGLGLRQIYYSMNVEVTDKGDVPEGYKVSRKEKRNFPLILESPSPNQTSLYFCASSQGTAYSGANVLTFGAGSRLTVL.

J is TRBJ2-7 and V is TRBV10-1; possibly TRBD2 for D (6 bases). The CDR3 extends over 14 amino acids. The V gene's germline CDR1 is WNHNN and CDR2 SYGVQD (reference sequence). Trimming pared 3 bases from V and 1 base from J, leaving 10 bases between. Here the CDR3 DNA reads TGCGCCAGCAGTGAAGGCGGGAAATCCTACGAGCAGTACTTC. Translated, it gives CASSEGGKSYEQYF.

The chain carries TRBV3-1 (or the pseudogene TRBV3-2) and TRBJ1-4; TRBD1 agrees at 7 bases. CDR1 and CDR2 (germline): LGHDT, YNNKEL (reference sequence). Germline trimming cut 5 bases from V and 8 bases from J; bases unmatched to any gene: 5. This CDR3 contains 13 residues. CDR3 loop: CASSRAGGEKLFF. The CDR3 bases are TGTGCCAGCAGCAGAGCAGGGGGAGAAAAACTGTTTTTT.

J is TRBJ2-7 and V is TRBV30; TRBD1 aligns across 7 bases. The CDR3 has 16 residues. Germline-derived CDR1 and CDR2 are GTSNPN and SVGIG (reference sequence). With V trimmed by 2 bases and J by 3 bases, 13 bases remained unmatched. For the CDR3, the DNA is TGTGCCTGGAGTACCAAGACAGGGAAGTTAGTCTACGAGCAGTACTTC. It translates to CAWSTKTGKLVYEQYF.

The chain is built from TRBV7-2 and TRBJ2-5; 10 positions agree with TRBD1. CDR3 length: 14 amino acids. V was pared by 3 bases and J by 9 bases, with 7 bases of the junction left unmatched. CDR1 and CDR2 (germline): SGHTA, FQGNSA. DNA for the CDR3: TGTGCCAGCAGCTTTATAAGGACAGGGGGATCCCAGTACTTC. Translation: CASSFIRTGGSQYF.

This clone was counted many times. The CDR3 is CASSYSTSGRLQYF. In DNA, the CDR3 is TGTGCCAGCAGTTACTCGACTAGCGGGAGACTTCAGTACTTC. The chain carries TRBV6-2 or TRBV6-3 and TRBJ2-4; TRBD2 aligns across 12 bases. CDR3 size: 14 residues. V dropped 0 bases and J dropped 11; count of bases not matched to a gene: 2. Germline V CDR1 and CDR2: MNHEY, SVGEGT.

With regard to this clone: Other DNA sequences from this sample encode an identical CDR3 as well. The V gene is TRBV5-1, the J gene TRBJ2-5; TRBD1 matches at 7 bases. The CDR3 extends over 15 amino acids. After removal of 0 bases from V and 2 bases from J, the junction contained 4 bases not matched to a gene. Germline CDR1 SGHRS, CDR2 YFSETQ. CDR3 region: CASSLGQGGQETQYF. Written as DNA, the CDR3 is TGCGCCAGCAGCTTGGGACAGGGTGGGCAAGAGACCCAGTACTTC.

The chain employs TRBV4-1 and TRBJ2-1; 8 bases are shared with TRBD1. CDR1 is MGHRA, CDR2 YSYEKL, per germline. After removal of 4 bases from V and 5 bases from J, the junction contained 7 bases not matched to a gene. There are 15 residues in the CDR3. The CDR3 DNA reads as TGCGCCAGCAGCCCCTGGACAGGGAAGGACAATGAGCAGTTCTTC. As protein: CASSPWTGKDNEQFF.

The CDR3 reads CASTIRFNQPQHF. CDR3 bases: TGTGCCAGCACAATACGGTTCAATCAGCCCCAGCATTTT. V gene TRBV2 combines with J gene TRBJ1-5; D is uncertain. The CDR3 covers 13 residues. Trimming removed 7 bases at V and 3 bases at J, with 10 bases between. The germline gives CDR1 SNHLY, CDR2 FYNNEI.

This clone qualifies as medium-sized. In nucleotides, the CDR3 is TGTGCCAGCAGCCTTAGCGGGAGGACCTACAATGAGCAGTTCTTC. Translated: CASSLSGRTYNEQFF. The chain joins TRBV3-1 (or the pseudogene TRBV3-2) to TRBJ2-1; 10 positions match TRBD2. The junction had 2 bases not matched to a gene; V was cut back by 4 bases and J by 2 bases. From germline, CDR1 is LGHDT and CDR2 YNNKEL (reference sequence). The CDR3 sequence is 15 residues long.

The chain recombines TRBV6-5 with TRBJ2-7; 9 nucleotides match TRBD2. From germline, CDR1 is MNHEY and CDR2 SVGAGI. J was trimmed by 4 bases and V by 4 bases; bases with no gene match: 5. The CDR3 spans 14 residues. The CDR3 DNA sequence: TGTGCCAGCAGTTCCGGGACTAGCTATTACGAGCAGTACTTC. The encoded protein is CASSSGTSYYEQYF.

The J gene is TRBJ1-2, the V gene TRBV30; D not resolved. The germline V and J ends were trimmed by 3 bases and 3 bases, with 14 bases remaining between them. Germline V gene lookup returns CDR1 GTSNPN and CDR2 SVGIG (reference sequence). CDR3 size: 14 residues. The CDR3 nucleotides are TGTGCCTGGAGGAAGAGGGCGGGCGACTATGGCTACACCTTC. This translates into CAWRKRAGDYGYTF.

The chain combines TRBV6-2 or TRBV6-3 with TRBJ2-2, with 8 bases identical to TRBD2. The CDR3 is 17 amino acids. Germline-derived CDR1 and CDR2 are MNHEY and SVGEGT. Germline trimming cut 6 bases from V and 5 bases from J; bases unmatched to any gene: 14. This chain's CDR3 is CASSPNRGTRRTGELFF. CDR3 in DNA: TGTGCCAGCAGCCCCAACCGAGGGACTAGAAGGACCGGGGAGCTGTTTTTT.

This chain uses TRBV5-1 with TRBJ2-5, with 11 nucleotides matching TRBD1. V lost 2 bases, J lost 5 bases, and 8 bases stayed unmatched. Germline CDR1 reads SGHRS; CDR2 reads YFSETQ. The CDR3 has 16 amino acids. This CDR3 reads CASSFGTGGRGETQYF. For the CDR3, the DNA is TGCGCCAGCAGCTTCGGGACAGGGGGGCGGGGTGAGACCCAGTACTTC.

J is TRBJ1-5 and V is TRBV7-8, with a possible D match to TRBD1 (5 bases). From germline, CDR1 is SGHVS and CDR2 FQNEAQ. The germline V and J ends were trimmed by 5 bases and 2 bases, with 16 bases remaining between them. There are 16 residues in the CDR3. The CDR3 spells CASSTGLLAGNQPQHF. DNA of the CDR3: TGTGCCAGCAGCACGGGACTTCTTGCTGGCAATCAGCCCCAGCATTTT.

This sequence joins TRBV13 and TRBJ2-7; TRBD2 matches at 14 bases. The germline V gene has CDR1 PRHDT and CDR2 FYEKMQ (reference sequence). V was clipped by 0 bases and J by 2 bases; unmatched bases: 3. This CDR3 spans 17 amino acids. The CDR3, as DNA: TGTGCCAGCAGCTTAGGGACTAGCGGGAGGGCCCCCTACGAGCAGTACTTC. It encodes CASSLGTSGRAPYEQYF.

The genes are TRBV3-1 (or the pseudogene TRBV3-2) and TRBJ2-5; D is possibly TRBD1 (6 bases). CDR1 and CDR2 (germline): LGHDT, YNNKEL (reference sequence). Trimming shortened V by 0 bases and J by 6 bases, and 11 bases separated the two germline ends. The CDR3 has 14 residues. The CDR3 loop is CASSQEIGGQTQYF. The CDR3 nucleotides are TGTGCCAGCAGCCAAGAAATAGGGGGACAGACCCAGTACTTC.

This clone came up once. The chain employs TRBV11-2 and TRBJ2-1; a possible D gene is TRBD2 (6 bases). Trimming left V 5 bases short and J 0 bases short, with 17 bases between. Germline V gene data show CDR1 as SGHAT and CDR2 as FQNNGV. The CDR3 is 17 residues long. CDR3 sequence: CASSPGTLGSSYNEQFF. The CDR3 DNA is TGTGCCAGCAGCCCCGGGACTCTGGGAAGCTCCTACAATGAGCAGTTCTTC.

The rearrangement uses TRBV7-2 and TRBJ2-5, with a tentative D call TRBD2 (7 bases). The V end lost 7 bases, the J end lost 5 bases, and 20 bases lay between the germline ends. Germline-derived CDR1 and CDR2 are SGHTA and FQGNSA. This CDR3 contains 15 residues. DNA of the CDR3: TGTGCCAGCAACACCATGGGGGGGGGCCGGGAGACCCAGTACTTC. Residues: CASNTMGGGRETQYF.

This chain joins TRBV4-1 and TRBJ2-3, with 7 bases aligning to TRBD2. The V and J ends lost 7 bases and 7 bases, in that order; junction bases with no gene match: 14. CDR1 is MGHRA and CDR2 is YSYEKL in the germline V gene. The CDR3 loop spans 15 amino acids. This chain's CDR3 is CASNRGGGPWNTQYF. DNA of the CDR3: TGCGCCAGCAACCGCGGGGGAGGGCCCTGGAATACGCAGTATTTT.

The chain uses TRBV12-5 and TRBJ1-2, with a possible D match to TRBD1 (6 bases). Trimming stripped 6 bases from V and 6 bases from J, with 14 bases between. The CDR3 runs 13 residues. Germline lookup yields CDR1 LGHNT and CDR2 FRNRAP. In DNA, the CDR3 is TGTGCTAGTGGCAACCGGACAGCGCATGGCTACACCTTC. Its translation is CASGNRTAHGYTF.

The CDR3: CASSSTGSAQPQHF. As DNA, the CDR3 is TGTGCCAGCAGTTCTACAGGGTCAGCCCAGCCCCAGCATTTT. The V call is TRBV28, the J call TRBJ1-5; TRBD1 is a possible D gene (6 bases). The CDR3 consists of 14 residues. Looked up from germline, CDR1 is MDHEN and CDR2 is SYDVKM. V was clipped by 4 bases and J by 7 bases, with 14 bases between them.